Below are 27 T cell receptor beta chains sequenced from a single sample in a study of T-cell memory formation after mild COVID-19. TCRdb ran MiXCR on the 5' RACE reads and lists one entry per CDR3 protein. The table has about 300,000 distinct CDR3 sequences, 15% to 20% seen once. The sequencing input was PBMCs or a T cell subset sorted from them (not recorded which). The receptors were gathered from a young man who had mild COVID-19 (a few samples of this study predate the infection). Cell type and time point are not known.

The CDR3 nucleotides read TGTGCCAGCAGCCCGGGGGGGGCGGTCGATACGCAGTATTTT. The encoded protein is CASSPGGAVDTQYF. V usage is TRBV7-3 and J usage is TRBJ2-3; 8 nucleotides line up with TRBD2. After removal of 5 bases from V and 6 bases from J, the junction contained 7 bases not matched to a gene. The CDR3 is 14 residues long. CDR1 SGHTA and CDR2 FQGTGA come from the germline V gene.

The V gene is TRBV12-3 or TRBV12-4, the J gene TRBJ1-5; no reliable D call. V lost 6 bases, J lost 3 bases, and 12 bases lay in between. This CDR3 is built from 14 residues. The CDR3 loop reads CASSRVSPNQPQHF. CDR3 coding DNA: TGTGCCAGCAGCCGCGTCAGCCCCAATCAGCCCCAGCATTTT.

The genes are TRBV6-2 or TRBV6-3 and TRBJ1-1; tentatively, D is TRBD1 (5 bases). Trimming stripped 6 bases from V and 7 bases from J, with 21 bases between. Germline values: CDR1 MNHEY, CDR2 SVGEGT. The CDR3 covers 15 residues. The CDR3 loop reads CASSPFPGTGSEAFF. The CDR3 nucleotides read TGTGCCAGCAGCCCTTTCCCCGGGACTGGAAGTGAAGCTTTCTTT.

The rearrangement uses TRBV12-5 and TRBJ2-3; the D gene could be TRBD1 or TRBD2 (6 bases each). Germline V lookup: CDR1 LGHNT, CDR2 FRNRAP. V was clipped by 4 bases and J by 2 bases, with 16 bases between them. CDR3 length: 16 amino acids. The CDR3 spells CASGSGASTVTDTQYF. The DNA for the CDR3 is TGTGCTAGTGGTTCGGGGGCTAGCACGGTCACAGATACGCAGTATTTT.

The chain links TRBV10-3 to TRBJ2-7; 8 nucleotides line up with TRBD1. This CDR3 is 15 amino acids long. Germline V gives CDR1 ENHRY, CDR2 SYGVKD. J gave up 2 bases and V 3 bases, and 6 bases lay outside the gene matches. The CDR3 nucleotides read TGTGCCATCAGTGACTTAGACAGGGGAACCTACGAGCAGTACGTC. It codes for CAISDLDRGTYEQYV.

J is TRBJ2-7 and V is TRBV5-5; TRBD2 is a possible D gene (6 bases). CDR1 and CDR2 from the germline V gene are SGHKS and YYEKEE (reference sequence). The CDR3 spans 14 residues. V was cut by 2 bases and J by 6 bases, with 15 bases left in between. In DNA form, the CDR3 reads TGTGCCAGCAGCTTACAGGTCCGGACTATCGAGCAGTACTTC. It encodes CASSLQVRTIEQYF.

The chain has TRBV5-1 and TRBJ1-1; tentatively, D is TRBD1 (5 bases). This CDR3 contains 15 residues. V was trimmed by 3 bases and J by 6 bases, leaving 18 bases between them. Germline lookup yields CDR1 SGHRS and CDR2 YFSETQ. The CDR3 spells CASSSDWGSNPEAFF. The CDR3 nucleotides read TGCGCCAGCAGCTCCGACTGGGGGAGTAACCCTGAAGCTTTCTTT.

V gene TRBV6-2 or TRBV6-3 combines with J gene TRBJ1-5; D is perhaps TRBD1 (5 bases). This CDR3 has 14 amino acids. Germline V CDR1 and CDR2: MNHEY, SVGEGT. Trimming removed 6 bases at V and 7 bases at J, with 16 bases between. CDR3 sequence: CASSRAQASQPQHF. DNA for the CDR3: TGTGCCAGCAGCCGGGCACAGGCCAGCCAGCCCCAGCATTTT.

This clonotype has just a few counts. J is TRBJ1-3 and V is TRBV4-2; 8 nucleotides line up with TRBD1. This CDR3 spans 14 amino acids. Germline lookup yields CDR1 LGHNA and CDR2 YNFKEQ. V shed 3 bases, J shed 5 bases, and the junction held 3 bases outside the gene matches. The CDR3 loop is CASSQDRDRNTIYF. CDR3 coding DNA: TGTGCCAGCAGCCAGGACAGGGACCGAAACACCATATATTTT.

This clonotype was counted at least ten times. The CDR3 coding sequence is TGCGCCAGCAGCTTGACGGCTAGCGGGGCCCAGCAGTTCTTC. This translates into CASSLTASGAQQFF. The chain recombines TRBV5-1 with TRBJ2-1, with 9 bases fitting TRBD2. V shed 1 base, J shed 11 bases, and the junction held 7 bases outside the gene matches. This CDR3 comprises 14 residues. The V gene's germline CDR1 is SGHRS and CDR2 YFSETQ.

This clonotype appeared a few times. The rearrangement links TRBV6-2 or TRBV6-3 to TRBJ2-7, with 7 nucleotides matching TRBD1. The CDR3 is 13 residues long. Germline CDR1 reads MNHEY; CDR2 reads SVGEGT. The trim removed 6 bases at V and 0 bases at J, leaving 2 bases unmatched. CDR3 sequence: CASRTGVSYEQYF. In DNA, the CDR3 is TGTGCCAGCAGAACAGGGGTCTCCTACGAGCAGTACTTC.

This clonotype was seen only a few times. The chain is built from TRBV5-5 and TRBJ2-4; D is perhaps TRBD1 (6 bases). V was clipped by 0 bases and J by 5 bases, with 9 bases between them. Germline V CDR1 and CDR2: SGHKS, YYEKEE (reference sequence). The CDR3 runs 14 residues. CDR3 amino acids: CASSLAPGENIQYF. In nucleotides, the CDR3 is TGTGCCAGCAGCTTGGCCCCAGGGGAAAACATTCAGTACTTC.

V is TRBV19 and J is TRBJ2-7; D gene uncertain. This CDR3 region has 13 residues. V was clipped by 6 bases and J by 3 bases, with 12 bases between them. Germline V gives CDR1 LNHDA, CDR2 SQIVND (reference sequence). The DNA of the CDR3 is TGTGCCAGTAGCCCCGCCCGCAACTACGAGCAGTACTTC. Translation: CASSPARNYEQYF.

This chain uses TRBV28 with TRBJ1-2; D is unresolved. The CDR3 covers 12 residues. Looked up from germline, CDR1 is MDHEN and CDR2 is SYDVKM. V was cut by 7 bases and J by 6 bases, with 12 bases left in between. CDR3 nucleotides: TGTGCCAGCAATGGACGAAAGAATGGCTACACCTTC. This codes for CASNGRKNGYTF.

In its sample, this clonotype was seen many times. V and J are TRBV20-1 and TRBJ2-3; 10 nucleotides align to TRBD1. This CDR3 has 16 residues. Per germline, CDR1 DFQATT and CDR2 SNEGSKA (reference sequence). V dropped 2 bases and J dropped 10; count of bases not matched to a gene: 15. CDR3 nucleotide sequence: TGCAGTGCTAGAAGCCCGACAGGGGGCGATGGTTTTCCGCAGTATTTT. Translating it yields CSARSPTGGDGFPQYF.

This clonotype has only a few counts. The chain uses TRBV4-3 and TRBJ2-3, with D possibly being TRBD2 (7 bases). Germline CDR1 reads LGHNA; CDR2 reads YSLEER. The CDR3 runs 14 residues. V was cut by 4 bases and J by 4 bases, with 12 bases left in between. The CDR3 is CASSRDGGPDTQYF. The CDR3 DNA follows: TGCGCCAGCAGCCGAGACGGGGGGCCAGATACGCAGTATTTT.

The chain couples TRBV4-1 to TRBJ2-7, with 7 bases matching TRBD1. V lost 3 bases, J lost 3 bases, and 11 bases stayed unmatched. Germline V gene lookup returns CDR1 MGHRA and CDR2 YSYEKL. This CDR3 comprises 16 residues. CDR3 protein: CASSHYDRVGNYEQYF. The CDR3 DNA follows: TGCGCCAGCAGCCACTATGACAGGGTCGGCAACTACGAGCAGTACTTC.

The chain couples TRBV7-9 to TRBJ2-3, with 8 bases aligning to TRBD2. Germline CDR1 is SEHNR and CDR2 is FQNEAQ (reference sequence). V shed 3 bases and J 3 bases; nucleotides not matched to a gene: 8. There are 16 residues in the CDR3. CDR3 sequence: CASSFPTGGPTDTQYF. Written as DNA, the CDR3 is TGTGCCAGCAGCTTCCCGACGGGGGGGCCGACAGATACGCAGTATTTT.

This sequence joins TRBV30 and TRBJ2-7; the D gene is possibly TRBD1 (5 bases). Germline V lookup: CDR1 GTSNPN, CDR2 SVGIG (reference sequence). Trimming pared 1 base from V and 1 base from J, leaving 11 bases between. The CDR3 totals 14 residues. In DNA form, the CDR3 reads TGTGCCTGGAGTGCCAGGGCAACATCCTACGAGCAGTACTTC. Translating gives CAWSARATSYEQYF.

This clonotype was recorded many times. The chain links TRBV7-3 to TRBJ1-1; unclear D gene. The CDR3 is made up of 13 amino acids. Trimming pared 7 bases from V and 3 bases from J, leaving 12 bases between. Germline lookup yields CDR1 SGHTA and CDR2 FQGTGA. CDR3 in amino acids: CASKRQIDTEAFF. The CDR3 region has the DNA TGTGCCAGCAAAAGGCAGATCGACACTGAAGCTTTCTTT.

This sequence joins TRBV6-5 and TRBJ1-3, with no clear D. Trimming left V 5 bases short and J 2 bases short, with 13 bases between. The length of the CDR3 is 15 residues. Germline assignment: CDR1 MNHEY and CDR2 SVGAGI. The CDR3 nucleotides are TGTGCCAGCAGTCCAGACATCTATACTGGAAACACCATATATTTT. This translates into CASSPDIYTGNTIYF.

This clonotype has a handful of counts. The chain has TRBV12-3 or TRBV12-4 and TRBJ2-1, with 7 positions matching TRBD2. Germline trimming cut 7 bases from V and 6 bases from J; bases unmatched to any gene: 9. The CDR3 loop spans 14 amino acids. The CDR3 sequence: CASNLSGVSNEQFF. For the CDR3, the DNA is TGTGCCAGCAACCTAAGCGGGGTTAGCAATGAGCAGTTCTTC.

V usage is TRBV20-1 and J usage is TRBJ2-5, with D possibly matching TRBD1 (5 bases). Germline CDR1 reads DFQATT; CDR2 reads SNEGSKA (reference sequence). The CDR3 loop spans 12 amino acids. Between the trimmed V and J ends, which lost 4 bases and 5 bases, there was a span of 11 bases. The CDR3 DNA reads TGCAGTGCTACGGACATTGGGGAGACCCAGTACTTC. Protein sequence: CSATDIGETQYF.

This clonotype was detected a few times. The chain couples TRBV7-2 to TRBJ1-1, with no clear D. This CDR3 has 13 amino acids. CDR1 is SGHTA, CDR2 FQGNSA, per germline. Trimming cost V 4 bases and J 3 bases, with 9 bases left between them. The CDR3 spells CASSSLRYTEAFF. The CDR3, as DNA: TGTGCCAGCAGCTCCCTCCGGTACACTGAAGCTTTCTTT.

In this sample, this clonotype turned up a few times. V usage is TRBV28 and J usage is TRBJ1-2, with D unresolved. CDR3 length equals 16 residues. V lost 4 bases and J lost 0, with 15 bases in between. Germline CDR1 and CDR2: MDHEN and SYDVKM. CDR3 amino acids: CASSSPGRIANYGYTF. Here the CDR3 DNA reads TGTGCCAGCAGTTCCCCGGGGAGGATCGCTAACTATGGCTACACCTTC.

This clonotype has a handful of counts. This chain links TRBV7-9 with TRBJ2-7; TRBD2 might be the D (6 bases). Germline CDR1 is SEHNR and CDR2 is FQNEAQ (reference sequence). Trimming shortened V by 3 bases and J by 6 bases, and 15 bases separated the two germline ends. The CDR3 has 14 residues. The CDR3 spells CASSLGGARSEQYV. The CDR3 nucleotides are TGTGCCAGCAGCTTGGGGGGAGCTCGGAGCGAGCAGTACGTC.

Only a few counts were recorded for this clonotype. V gene TRBV7-3 combines with J gene TRBJ2-7; tentatively, D is TRBD2 (6 bases). CDR3 size: 12 residues. V was pared by 2 bases and J by 9 bases, with 11 bases between. CDR1 and CDR2 from the germline V gene are SGHTA and FQGTGA. The DNA for the CDR3 is TGTGCCAGCAGCTTAGCAGGCGGGGTGCAGTACGTC. This gives the protein CASSLAGGVQYV.